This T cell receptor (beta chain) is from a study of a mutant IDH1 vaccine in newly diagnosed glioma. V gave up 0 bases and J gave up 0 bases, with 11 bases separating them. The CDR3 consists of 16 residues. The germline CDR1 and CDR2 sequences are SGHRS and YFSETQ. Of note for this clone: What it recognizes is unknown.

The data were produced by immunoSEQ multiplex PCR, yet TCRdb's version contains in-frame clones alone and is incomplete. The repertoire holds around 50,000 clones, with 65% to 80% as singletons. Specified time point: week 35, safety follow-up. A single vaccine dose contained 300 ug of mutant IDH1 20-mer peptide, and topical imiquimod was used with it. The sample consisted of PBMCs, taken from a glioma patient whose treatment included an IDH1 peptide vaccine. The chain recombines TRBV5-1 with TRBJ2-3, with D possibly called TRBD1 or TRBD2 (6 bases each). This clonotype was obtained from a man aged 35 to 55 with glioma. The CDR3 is CASSLAGGGSTDTQYF. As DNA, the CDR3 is TGCGCCAGCAGCTTGGCCGGGGGCGGGAGCACAGATACGCAGTATTTT.